The following is a T cell receptor gamma chain sequence with its context. Its matching antigen is unknown. The sample carries other DNA sequences with the same CDR3. Sequences come from RNA converted to cDNA by reverse transcription. Multiplex PCR used pooled V-gene forward primers and a constant-region reverse primer to amplify CDR3s. TCRdb made new clone calls on the multiplex PCR reads using CATT. The table shows roughly 30,000 gamma-chain clones, with roughly 20% occurring only once. These data belong to a study of Vδ1+ human thymocytes. Study results and limitations: Bulk data may be misread because of unexpected Vdelta2 sequences. Thymic TRG and TRD repertoires appeared highly polyclonal. Unlike peripheral blood Vdelta1+ controls, thymic delta-chain sequences included approximately 20% Vdelta2 and few Vdelta3.

The trim removed 8 bases at V and 1 base at J, leaving 2 bases unmatched. The CDR3 covers 11 residues. The V gene's germline CDR1 is GITISATS and CDR2 ISYDGTV (reference sequence). The sorted cells were CD3+ Vdelta1+ Vdelta2- thymocytes from alphabeta-depleted thymus. Source material: Vdelta1+ gamma-delta thymocytes from the thymus. Noted subset: FACS-sorted CD3+ TCRalphabeta- TCRVdelta1+ TCRVdelta2- thymocytes. This receptor was identified in a boy in the first two years of life who had congenital heart surgery. J is TRGJ1 or TRGJ2 and V is TRGV9. CDR3 bases: TGTGCCTTGTCCAATTATTATAAGAAACTCTTT. Amino acid sequence: CALSNYYKKLF.